This TCR beta chain stems from a study of T cells in Graves' hyperthyroidism and ophthalmopathy. Whole-study results and caveats: The majority of expanded thyroid clonotypes above 0.001 also appeared in blood.

This clonotype came up a few times. Its antigen is unknown. A much larger clone differs from this one at a single base, so this may be a read error. CDR1 and CDR2 (germline): MNHEY, SVGEGT. There are 14 residues in the CDR3. Germline trimming cut 11 bases from V and 5 bases from J; bases unmatched to any gene: 9. Disease duration under 2 months; hyperthyroidism patients were aged 18 to 65. Amplified TCR beta CDR3 regions came from RNA transcripts. Primed by the HTBI set, a first-round RT-PCR was run on the TCR CDR3. TCRdb re-derived calls from the multiplex PCR reads in MiXCR, one entry per CDR3 protein. The sample gives about 480,000 distinct CDR3 sequences, roughly an eighth of which show up once; 15% to 20% is in the top ten.

V and J are TRBV6-2 or TRBV6-3 and TRBJ2-4, with 10 positions matching TRBD1. Material for sequencing was blood. The TCR originated in a woman between 18 and 29 years old with Graves' hyperthyroidism. DNA for the CDR3: TGTGCCGGCACAACCGGGACAGGGGAAAACATTCAGTACTTC. Translation: CAGTTGTGENIQYF.